This is a list of T cell receptor beta chains from one sample in a study of metastatic and nonmetastatic thyroid tumors. TCRdb re-called clones via MiXCR from the PCR reads. The sample holds about 20,000 clones, roughly a third seen once. Sequenced material: blood. Receptor source: a female donor with papillary thyroid cancer or a benign thyroid nodule (not recorded which). Some clones in this sample may be carry-over from other donors' samples. The CDR3 runs from the conserved cysteine through the conserved F or W. A D gene is named only where the DNA matches it firmly. A clone size is listed for some rows: how often the clone was seen (once, few, many), or a class if it is expanded.

cdr3_aa cdr3_nt j_call clone_size v_call d_call
CASSLGLLYEQYF TGTGCCAGCAGCTTGGGACTCCTCTACGAGCAGTACTTC TRBJ2-7 many TRBV5-4 -
CASSKSRDRPTYEQYF TGTGCCAGCAGCAAATCCAGGGACAGGCCCACCTACGAGCAGTACTTC TRBJ2-7 - TRBV6-1 TRBD1
CASNSQEARGNEQFF TGTGCCAGCAATTCACAGGAGGCTCGAGGGAATGAGCAGTTCTTC TRBJ2-1 many TRBV6-1 -
CASSLVSSSNQPQHF TGTGCCAGCAGCTTAGTTTCGAGTAGCAATCAGCCCCAGCATTTT TRBJ1-5 many TRBV7-8 -
CASSSLAGGTDTQYF TGTGCCAGCAGTTCATTAGCGGGGGGCACAGATACGCAGTATTTT TRBJ2-3 - TRBV12-3/TRBV12-4 TRBD2
CASSSTGNYSPLHF TGTGCCAGCAGCTCGACAGGGAACTATTCACCCCTCCACTTT TRBJ1-6 medium-sized TRBV7-8 TRBD1
CASSLMGGSQPQHF TGTGCCAGCAGTTTAATGGGGGGGTCTCAGCCCCAGCATTTT TRBJ1-5 - TRBV28 -
CASSLPGLAGRNTGELFF TGTGCCAGCAGCTTGCCGGGACTAGCGGGAAGGAACACCGGGGAGCTGTTTTTT TRBJ2-2 - TRBV11-2 TRBD2
CASSAASGSVHEQYF TGTGCCAGCAGTGCGGCTAGCGGGAGTGTCCACGAGCAGTACTTC TRBJ2-7 - TRBV2 TRBD2
CAWSHDRGNQPQHF TGTGCCTGGAGTCACGACAGGGGCAATCAGCCCCAGCATTTT TRBJ1-5 - TRBV30 TRBD1
CASSYRTSGANEQFF TGTGCCAGCAGTTACCGGACATCGGGGGCCAATGAGCAGTTCTTC TRBJ2-1 - TRBV6-5 -
CASSPSSGGIYEQYF TGTGCCAGCAGCCCGTCTAGCGGGGGGATATACGAGCAGTACTTC TRBJ2-7 - TRBV7-9 TRBD2
CASSLYGGHNEQFF TGTGCCAGCAGCTTATATGGCGGACACAATGAGCAGTTCTTC TRBJ2-1 many TRBV7-6 -
CSARDRTSGSYNEQFF TGCAGTGCTAGAGATCGGACTAGCGGTTCCTACAATGAGCAGTTCTTC TRBJ2-1 medium-sized TRBV20-1 TRBD2
CASSEEVGFSEQFF TGTGCCAGCAGTGAAGAAGTAGGGTTCAGTGAGCAGTTCTTC TRBJ2-1 - TRBV6-1 -
CASSQTWSDWSSGNTIYF TGCGCCAGCAGCCAGACCTGGTCGGACTGGAGCTCTGGAAACACCATATATTTT TRBJ1-3 - TRBV4-1 -
CATSEPGQDTQYF TGTGCCACCAGTGAACCCGGACAGGATACGCAGTATTTT TRBJ2-3 medium-sized TRBV24-1 -
CASSGVRTGFDNEQFF TGTGCCAGCAGTGGGGTTCGAACAGGGTTTGATAATGAGCAGTTCTTC TRBJ2-1 many TRBV2 -
CASSSTGTGAYNEQFF TGTGCCAGCAGTTCCACCGGGACAGGGGCATACAATGAGCAGTTCTTC TRBJ2-1 few TRBV28 TRBD1
CSANTGPEQYF TGCAGTGCTAATACGGGGCCCGAGCAGTACTTC TRBJ2-7 - TRBV20-1 -
CASSQDDHSGANVLTF TGCGCCAGCAGCCAAGACGATCACTCTGGGGCCAACGTCCTGACTTTC TRBJ2-6 - TRBV4-1 -
CASSCLSGDGHTQYF TGTGCCAGCAGTTGCCTGTCGGGGGATGGACATACGCAGTATTTT TRBJ2-3 - TRBV6-1 -
CASSPSGAQTAFF TGTGCCAGCAGTCCGAGTGGGGCACAGACCGCTTTCTTT TRBJ1-1 few TRBV28 -
CASSPGQGSGNQPQHF TGCGCCAGCAGCCCGGGACAGGGTTCCGGCAATCAGCCCCAGCATTTT TRBJ1-5 - TRBV4-1 TRBD1
CASSQYDYYNEQFF TGTGCCAGCAGCCAATACGATTACTACAATGAGCAGTTCTTC TRBJ2-1 many TRBV14 -
CSASGGRAGKSFYEQYF TGCAGTGCTAGTGGTGGGAGGGCCGGTAAGTCGTTCTACGAGCAGTACTTC TRBJ2-7 - TRBV20-1 TRBD2
CASSVATASGSSYNEQFF TGTGCCAGCAGCGTAGCTACGGCTAGCGGGAGCTCCTACAATGAGCAGTTCTTC TRBJ2-1 many TRBV9 TRBD2
CSARDLGLAGDSYEQYF TGCAGTGCTAGAGACTTAGGACTAGCGGGAGACTCCTACGAGCAGTACTTC TRBJ2-7 - TRBV20-1 TRBD2
CASTPSLPYGYTF TGTGCCAGCACCCCTTCGCTTCCCTATGGCTACACCTTC TRBJ1-2 medium-sized TRBV6-1 -
CAISDPGGYNF TGTGCCATCAGTGACCCAGGGGGATACAACTTC TRBJ1-2 - TRBV10-3 TRBD1
CASSYRGRSRADTQYF TGTGCCAGCAGCTACCGGGGCCGAAGTAGGGCAGATACGCAGTATTTT TRBJ2-3 - TRBV11-2 -
CASSHSPDRSQHF TGCGCCAGCAGCCACAGTCCCGATCGTTCCCAGCATTTT TRBJ1-5 few TRBV4-1 -
CASSVAPSSSYEQYF TGTGCCAGCAGCGTAGCCCCCTCGAGCTCCTACGAGCAGTACTTC TRBJ2-7 - TRBV9 -
CASSQTRGGGNQPQHF TGTGCCAGCAGTCAAACCAGGGGAGGGGGCAATCAGCCCCAGCATTTT TRBJ1-5 few TRBV6-1 -
CATSDPGIFNEQFF TGTGCCACCAGTGACCCGGGTATTTTCAATGAGCAGTTCTTC TRBJ2-1 many TRBV24-1 -
CASSRDREGEQYF TGTGCCAGCAGCCGGGACAGGGAAGGCGAGCAGTACTTC TRBJ2-7 many TRBV5-4 TRBD1